The following is a TCR beta chain sequence with its context. The data originate from a study of blood T cell repertoires in COVID-19. Study summary: Sources were T cells, B-cell-depleted T cells, or PBMCs; the material itself was cDNA or gDNA.

J lost 6 bases, V lost 4 bases, and 7 bases had no gene match. Germline lookup yields CDR1 SGDLS and CDR2 YYNGEE. The CDR3 length is 13 residues. Libraries were prepared by immunoSEQ multiplex PCR; TCRdb keeps only in-frame clonotypes and omits some of them. There are some 350,000 clones in the sample; 87% occur only once, and about 3% lies in the top ten. The sequence was collected from a woman aged 25-40 years who had recovered from COVID-19. The V gene is TRBV9, the J gene TRBJ2-7; TRBD2 aligns across 7 bases. Sequenced material: PBMCs or T cells enriched from blood (not recorded which). CDR3 DNA: TGTGCCAGCAGCCCAGGGTTAGCGGGCGAGCAGTACTTC. Its translation is CASSPGLAGEQYF.